The 2 T cell receptor beta chains listed next were all sequenced from one sample in a study of blood T cells in healthy people across ages. A second about 6 to 12 cycle PCR used barcoded and J-beta primers. TCRdb processed the 5' RACE reads anew with MiXCR; each CDR3 protein has one entry. This table holds 650,000 or so distinct CDR3 sequences, around 52% found once. Material: blood. All receptors come from an elderly woman in good health.

The V and J genes are TRBV6-6 and TRBJ1-3; D is unresolved. This CDR3 comprises 16 residues. The germline V gene encodes CDR1 MNHNY and CDR2 SVGAGI (reference sequence). With 5 bases removed from V and 0 bases from J, the gap between germline ends came to 14 bases. The CDR3 nucleotides are TGTGCCAGCAGTACCTACGCCCCGAGCTCTGGAAACACCATATATTTT. Residues: CASSTYAPSSGNTIYF.

This clonotype has a count of ten or more. The rearrangement uses TRBV20-1 and TRBJ2-7; TRBD2 might be the D (5 bases). This CDR3 is built from 13 residues. The ends were cut back, 0 bases at V and 5 bases at J, with 11 bases in the middle. CDR1 is DFQATT and CDR2 is SNEGSKA in the germline V gene (reference sequence). CDR3: CSARDTRADEQYF. Written as DNA, the CDR3 is TGCAGTGCTAGAGATACGAGGGCGGACGAGCAGTACTTC.